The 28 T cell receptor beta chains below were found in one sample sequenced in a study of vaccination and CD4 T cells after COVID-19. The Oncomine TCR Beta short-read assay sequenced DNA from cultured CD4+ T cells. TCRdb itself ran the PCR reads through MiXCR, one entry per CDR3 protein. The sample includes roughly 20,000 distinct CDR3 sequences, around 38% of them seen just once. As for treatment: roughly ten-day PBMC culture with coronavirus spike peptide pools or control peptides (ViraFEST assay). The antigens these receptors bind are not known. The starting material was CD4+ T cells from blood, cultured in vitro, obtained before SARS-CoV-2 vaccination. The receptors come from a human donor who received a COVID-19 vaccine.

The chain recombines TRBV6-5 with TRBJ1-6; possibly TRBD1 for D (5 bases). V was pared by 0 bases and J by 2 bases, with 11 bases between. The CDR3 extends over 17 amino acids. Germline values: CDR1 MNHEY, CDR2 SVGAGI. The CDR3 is CASSYSGRWTYNSPLHF. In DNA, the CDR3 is TGTGCCAGCAGTTACTCGGGGCGGTGGACCTATAATTCACCCCTCCACTTT.

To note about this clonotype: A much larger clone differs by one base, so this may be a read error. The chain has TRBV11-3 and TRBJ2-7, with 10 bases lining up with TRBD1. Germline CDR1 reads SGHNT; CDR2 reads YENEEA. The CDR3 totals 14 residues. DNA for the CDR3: TGTGCCGGCAGGCCCGGGACAGGGGTCTACGAGCAGTACTTC. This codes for CAGRPGTGVYEQYF.

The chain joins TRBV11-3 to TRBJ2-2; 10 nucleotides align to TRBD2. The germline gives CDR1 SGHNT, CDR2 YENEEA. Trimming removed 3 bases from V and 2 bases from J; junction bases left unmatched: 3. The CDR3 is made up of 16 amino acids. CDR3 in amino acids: CASSFSGGPNTGELFF. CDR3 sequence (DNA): TGTGCCAGCAGCTTTAGCGGGGGGCCTAACACCGGGGAGCTGTTTTTT.

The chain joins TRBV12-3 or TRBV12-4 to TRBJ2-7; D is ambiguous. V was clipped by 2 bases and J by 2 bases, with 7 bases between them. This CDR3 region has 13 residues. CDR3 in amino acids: CASSLLHTYEQYF. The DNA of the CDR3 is TGTGCCAGCAGTTTACTACATACCTACGAGCAGTACTTC.

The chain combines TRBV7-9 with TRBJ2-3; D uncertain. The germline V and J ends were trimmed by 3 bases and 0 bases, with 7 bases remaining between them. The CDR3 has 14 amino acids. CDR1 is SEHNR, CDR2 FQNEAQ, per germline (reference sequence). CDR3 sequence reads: CASSFEGSTDTQYF. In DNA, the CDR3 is TGTGCCAGCAGCTTTGAAGGGAGCACAGATACGCAGTATTTT.

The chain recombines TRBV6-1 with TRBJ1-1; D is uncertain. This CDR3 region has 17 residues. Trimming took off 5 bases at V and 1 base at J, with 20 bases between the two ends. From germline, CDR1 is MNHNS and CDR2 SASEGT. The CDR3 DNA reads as TGTGCCAGCAGTCACGAACCGATCGGACGGACGAACACTGAAGCTTTCTTT. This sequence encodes CASSHEPIGRTNTEAFF.

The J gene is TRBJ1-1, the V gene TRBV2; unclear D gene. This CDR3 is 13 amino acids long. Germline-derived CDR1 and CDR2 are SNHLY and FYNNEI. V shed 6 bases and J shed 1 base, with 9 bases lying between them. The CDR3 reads CASSAGRNTEAFF. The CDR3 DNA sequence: TGTGCCAGCAGCGCCGGGAGGAACACTGAAGCTTTCTTT.

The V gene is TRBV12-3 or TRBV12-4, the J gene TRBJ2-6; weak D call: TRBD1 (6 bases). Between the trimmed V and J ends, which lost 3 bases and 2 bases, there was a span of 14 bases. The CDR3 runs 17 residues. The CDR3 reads CASSFGQGRPGANVLTF. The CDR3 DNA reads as TGTGCCAGCAGTTTTGGGCAGGGGCGACCTGGGGCCAACGTCCTGACTTTC.

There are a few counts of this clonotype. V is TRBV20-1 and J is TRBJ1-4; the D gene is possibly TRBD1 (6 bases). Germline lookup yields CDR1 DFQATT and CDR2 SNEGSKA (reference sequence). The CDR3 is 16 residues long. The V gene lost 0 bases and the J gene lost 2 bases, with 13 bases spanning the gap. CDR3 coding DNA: TGCAGTGCTAGAGATCCACAGGGCGGTACTAATGAAAAACTGTTTTTT. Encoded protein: CSARDPQGGTNEKLFF.

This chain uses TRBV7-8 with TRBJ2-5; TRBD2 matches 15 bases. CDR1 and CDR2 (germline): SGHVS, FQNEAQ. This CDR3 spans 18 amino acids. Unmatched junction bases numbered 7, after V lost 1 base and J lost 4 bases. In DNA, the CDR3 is TGTGCCAGCAGCTTAGGAAGGACTAGCGGGGGGGTTGGAGAGACCCAGTACTTC. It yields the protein CASSLGRTSGGVGETQYF.

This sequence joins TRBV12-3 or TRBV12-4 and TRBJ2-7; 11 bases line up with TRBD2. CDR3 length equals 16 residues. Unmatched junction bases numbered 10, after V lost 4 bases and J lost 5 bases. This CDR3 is CASSSRGLAGGNEQYF. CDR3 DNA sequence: TGTGCCAGCAGTTCGAGAGGGCTAGCGGGGGGCAACGAGCAGTACTTC.

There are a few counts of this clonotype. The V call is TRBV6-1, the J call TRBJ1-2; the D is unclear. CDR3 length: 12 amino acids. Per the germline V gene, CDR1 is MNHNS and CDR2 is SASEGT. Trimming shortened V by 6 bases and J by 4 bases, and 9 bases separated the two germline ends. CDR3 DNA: TGTGCCAGCAGGGATAGAACCTATGGCTACACCTTC. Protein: CASRDRTYGYTF.

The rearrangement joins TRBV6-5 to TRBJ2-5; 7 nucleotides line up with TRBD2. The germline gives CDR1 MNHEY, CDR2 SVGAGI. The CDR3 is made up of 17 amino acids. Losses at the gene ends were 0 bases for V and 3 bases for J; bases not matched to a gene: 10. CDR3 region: CASSYSKTSFEKETQYF. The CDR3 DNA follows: TGTGCCAGCAGTTACTCGAAGACTAGCTTCGAAAAAGAGACCCAGTACTTC.

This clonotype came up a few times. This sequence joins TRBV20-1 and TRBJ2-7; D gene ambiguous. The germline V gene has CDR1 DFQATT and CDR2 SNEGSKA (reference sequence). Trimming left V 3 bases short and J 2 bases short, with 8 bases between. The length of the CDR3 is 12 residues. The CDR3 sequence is CSARAQAYEQYF. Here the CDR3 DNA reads TGCAGTGCTAGGGCGCAGGCCTACGAGCAGTACTTC.

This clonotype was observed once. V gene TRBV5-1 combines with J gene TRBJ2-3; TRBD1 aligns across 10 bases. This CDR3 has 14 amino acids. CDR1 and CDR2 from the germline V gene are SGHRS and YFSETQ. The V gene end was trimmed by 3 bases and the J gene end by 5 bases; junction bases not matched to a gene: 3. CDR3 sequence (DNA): TGCGCCAGCAGCTCGGGACAGGGGAGAGATACGCAGTATTTT. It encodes CASSSGQGRDTQYF.

DNA of the CDR3: TGTGCCAGCAGTTGGACGGTCTCTGGAAACACCATATATTTT. Amino acid sequence: CASSWTVSGNTIYF. V gene TRBV2 combines with J gene TRBJ1-3; D remains ambiguous. The CDR3 contains 14 residues. Germline CDR1 SNHLY, CDR2 FYNNEI. V gave up 5 bases and J gave up 0 bases, with 8 bases separating them.

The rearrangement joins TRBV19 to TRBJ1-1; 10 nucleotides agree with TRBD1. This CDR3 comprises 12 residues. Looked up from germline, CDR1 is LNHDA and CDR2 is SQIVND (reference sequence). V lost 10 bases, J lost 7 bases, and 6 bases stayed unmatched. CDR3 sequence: CATRQGASEAFF. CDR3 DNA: TGTGCCACTCGACAGGGGGCGAGTGAAGCTTTCTTT. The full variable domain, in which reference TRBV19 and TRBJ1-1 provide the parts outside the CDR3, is DGGITQSPKYLFRKEGQNVTLSCEQNLNHDAMYWYRQDPGQGLRLIYYSQIVNDFQKGDIAEGYSVSREKKESFPLTVTSAQKNPTAFYLCATRQGASEAFFGQGTRLTVV.

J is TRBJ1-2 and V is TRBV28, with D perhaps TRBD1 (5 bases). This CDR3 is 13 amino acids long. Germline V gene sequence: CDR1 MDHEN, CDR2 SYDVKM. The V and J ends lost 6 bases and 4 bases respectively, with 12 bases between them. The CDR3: CASSLQGPYGYTF. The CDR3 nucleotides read TGTGCCAGCAGCCTTCAGGGCCCCTATGGCTACACCTTC.

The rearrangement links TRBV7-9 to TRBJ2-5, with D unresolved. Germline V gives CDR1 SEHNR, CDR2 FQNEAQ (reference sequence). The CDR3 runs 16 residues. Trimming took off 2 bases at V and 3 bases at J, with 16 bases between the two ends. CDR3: CASSLQVAHREETQYF. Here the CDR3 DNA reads TGTGCCAGCAGCTTACAGGTTGCACATAGGGAAGAGACCCAGTACTTC.

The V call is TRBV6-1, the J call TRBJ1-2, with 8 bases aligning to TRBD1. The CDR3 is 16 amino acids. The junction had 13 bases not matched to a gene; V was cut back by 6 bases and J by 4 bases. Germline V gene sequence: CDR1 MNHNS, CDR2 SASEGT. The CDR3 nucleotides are TGTGCCAGCAGCGCCCATTTTACAGGGGGGCCCTATGGCTACACCTTC. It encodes CASSAHFTGGPYGYTF.

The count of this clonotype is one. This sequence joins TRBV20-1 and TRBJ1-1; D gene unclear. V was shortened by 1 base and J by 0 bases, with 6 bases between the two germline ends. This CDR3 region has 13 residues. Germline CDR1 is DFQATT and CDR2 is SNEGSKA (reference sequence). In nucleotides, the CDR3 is TGCAGTGCTAGAGGCCAGGTGAACACTGAAGCTTTCTTT. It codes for CSARGQVNTEAFF.

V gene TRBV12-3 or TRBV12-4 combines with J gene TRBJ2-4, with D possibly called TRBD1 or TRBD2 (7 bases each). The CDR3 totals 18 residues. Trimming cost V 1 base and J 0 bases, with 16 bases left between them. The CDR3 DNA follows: TGTGCCAGCAGTTTAGGTGCAGGGGGGGTTCTAGCCAAAAACATTCAGTACTTC. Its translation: CASSLGAGGVLAKNIQYF.

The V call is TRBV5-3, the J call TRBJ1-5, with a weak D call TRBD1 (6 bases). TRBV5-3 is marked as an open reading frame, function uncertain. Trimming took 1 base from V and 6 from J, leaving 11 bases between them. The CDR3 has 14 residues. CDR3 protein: CARSLYREGQPQHF. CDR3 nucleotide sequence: TGTGCCAGAAGCTTGTACAGGGAAGGTCAGCCCCAGCATTTT.

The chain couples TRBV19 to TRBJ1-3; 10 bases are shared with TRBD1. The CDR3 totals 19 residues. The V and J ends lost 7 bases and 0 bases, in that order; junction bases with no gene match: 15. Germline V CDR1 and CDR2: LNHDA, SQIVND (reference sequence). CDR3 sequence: CASIPGGDRGESSGNTIYF. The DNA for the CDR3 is TGTGCCAGTATTCCCGGCGGGGACAGGGGAGAAAGCTCTGGAAACACCATATATTTT.

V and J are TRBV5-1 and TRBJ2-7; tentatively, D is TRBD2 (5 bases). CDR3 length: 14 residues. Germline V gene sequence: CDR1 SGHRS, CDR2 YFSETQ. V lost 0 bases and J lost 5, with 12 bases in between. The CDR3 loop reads CASSLGGSGNEQYF. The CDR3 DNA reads TGCGCCAGCAGCTTGGGCGGGTCTGGAAACGAGCAGTACTTC. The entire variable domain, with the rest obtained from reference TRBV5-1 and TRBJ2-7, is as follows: KAGVTQTPRYLIKTRGQQVTLSCSPISGHRSVSWYQQTPGQGLQFLFEYFSETQRNKGNFPGRFSGRQFSNSRSEMNVSTLELGDSALYLCASSLGGSGNEQYFGPGTRLTVT.

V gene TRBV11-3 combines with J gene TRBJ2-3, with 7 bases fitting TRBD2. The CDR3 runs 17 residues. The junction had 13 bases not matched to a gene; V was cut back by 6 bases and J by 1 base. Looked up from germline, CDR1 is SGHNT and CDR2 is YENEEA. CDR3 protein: CASRIRIGGGGTDTQYF. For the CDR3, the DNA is TGTGCCAGCAGGATACGAATCGGGGGAGGGGGCACAGATACGCAGTATTTT.

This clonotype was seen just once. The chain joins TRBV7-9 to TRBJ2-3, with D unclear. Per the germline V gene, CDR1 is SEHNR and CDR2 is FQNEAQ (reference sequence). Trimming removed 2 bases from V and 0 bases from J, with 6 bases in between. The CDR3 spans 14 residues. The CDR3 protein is CASSLRRSTDTQYF. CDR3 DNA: TGTGCCAGCAGCTTAAGACGGAGCACAGATACGCAGTATTTT. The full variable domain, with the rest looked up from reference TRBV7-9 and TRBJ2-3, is DTGVSQNPRHKITKRGQNVTFRCDPISEHNRLYWYRQTLGQGPEFLTYFQNEAQLEKSRLLSDRFSAERPKGSFSTLEIQRTEQGDSAMYLCASSLRRSTDTQYFGPGTRLTVL.

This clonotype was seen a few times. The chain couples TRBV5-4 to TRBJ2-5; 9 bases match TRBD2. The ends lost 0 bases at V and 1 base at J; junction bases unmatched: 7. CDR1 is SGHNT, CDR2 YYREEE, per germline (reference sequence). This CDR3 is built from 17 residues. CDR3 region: CASSLAGRGGFQETQYF. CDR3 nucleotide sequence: TGTGCCAGCAGCTTGGCGGGGCGGGGGGGTTTCCAAGAGACCCAGTACTTC.